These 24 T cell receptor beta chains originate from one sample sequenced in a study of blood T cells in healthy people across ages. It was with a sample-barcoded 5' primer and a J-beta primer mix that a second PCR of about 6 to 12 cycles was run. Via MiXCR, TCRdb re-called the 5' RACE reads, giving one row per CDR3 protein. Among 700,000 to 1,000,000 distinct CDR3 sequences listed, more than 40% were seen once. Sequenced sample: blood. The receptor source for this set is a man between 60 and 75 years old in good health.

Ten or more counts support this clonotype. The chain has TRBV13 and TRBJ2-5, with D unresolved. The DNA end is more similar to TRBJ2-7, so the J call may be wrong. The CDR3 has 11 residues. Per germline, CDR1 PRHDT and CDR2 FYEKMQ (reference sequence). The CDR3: CASSGGREQYF. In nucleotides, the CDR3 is TGTGCCAGCAGTGGTGGTCGCGAGCAGTACTTC.

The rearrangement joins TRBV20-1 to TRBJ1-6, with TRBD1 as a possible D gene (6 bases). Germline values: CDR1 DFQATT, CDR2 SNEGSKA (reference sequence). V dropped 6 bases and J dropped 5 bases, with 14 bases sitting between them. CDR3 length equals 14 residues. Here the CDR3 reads CSATPGQNNSPLHF. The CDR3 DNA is TGCAGTGCCACCCCCGGACAGAATAATTCACCCCTCCACTTT.

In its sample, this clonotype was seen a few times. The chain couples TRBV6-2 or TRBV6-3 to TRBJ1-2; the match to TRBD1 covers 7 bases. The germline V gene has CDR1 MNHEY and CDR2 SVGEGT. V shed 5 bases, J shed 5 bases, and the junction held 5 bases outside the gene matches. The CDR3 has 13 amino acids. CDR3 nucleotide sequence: TGTGCCAGCAGTGTAACAGGGGCGTATGGCTACACCTTC. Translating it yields CASSVTGAYGYTF.

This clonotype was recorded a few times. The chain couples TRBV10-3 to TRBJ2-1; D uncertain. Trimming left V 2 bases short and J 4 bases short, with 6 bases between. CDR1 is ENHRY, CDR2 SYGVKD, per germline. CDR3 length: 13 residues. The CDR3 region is CAISERVYNEQFF. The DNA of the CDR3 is TGTGCCATCAGTGAGAGGGTTTACAATGAGCAGTTCTTC.

Here the CDR3 DNA reads TGTGCCAGCAGAAACTGGACAGGGTCGAACACTGAAGCTTTCTTT. Amino acids: CASRNWTGSNTEAFF. The rearrangement links TRBV27 to TRBJ1-1; 8 nucleotides align to TRBD1. Germline CDR1 MNHEY, CDR2 SMNVEV (reference sequence). V lost 6 bases to trimming and J lost 1 base; unmatched junction nucleotides: 7. The CDR3 spans 15 residues.

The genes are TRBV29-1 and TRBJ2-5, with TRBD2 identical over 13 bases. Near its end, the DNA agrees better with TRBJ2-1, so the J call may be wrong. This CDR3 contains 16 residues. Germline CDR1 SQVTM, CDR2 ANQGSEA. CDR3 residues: CSVQFGTSGERETQFF. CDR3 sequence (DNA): TGCAGCGTTCAGTTCGGGACTAGCGGGGAACGGGAGACCCAGTTCTTC.

This CDR3 reads CSASPQGSFLNQPQHF. The CDR3 bases are TGCAGTGCTAGTCCCCAGGGGAGTTTCCTAAATCAGCCCCAGCATTTT. This sequence joins TRBV20-1 and TRBJ1-5; maybe TRBD1 (6 bases). CDR1 is DFQATT, CDR2 SNEGSKA, per germline (reference sequence). Trimming took off 3 bases at V and 4 bases at J, with 19 bases between the two ends. CDR3 length: 16 amino acids.

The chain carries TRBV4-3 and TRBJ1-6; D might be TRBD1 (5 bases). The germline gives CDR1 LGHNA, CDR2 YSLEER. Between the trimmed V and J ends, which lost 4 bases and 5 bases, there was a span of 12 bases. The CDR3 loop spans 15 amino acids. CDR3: CASSRGDSDNSPLHF. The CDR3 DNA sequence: TGCGCCAGCAGCCGTGGCGACAGTGATAATTCACCCCTCCACTTT.

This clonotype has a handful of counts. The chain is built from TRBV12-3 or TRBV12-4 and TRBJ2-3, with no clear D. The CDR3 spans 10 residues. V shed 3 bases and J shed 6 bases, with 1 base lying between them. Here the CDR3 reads CASSLDTQYF. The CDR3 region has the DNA TGTGCCAGCAGTTTGGATACGCAGTATTTT.

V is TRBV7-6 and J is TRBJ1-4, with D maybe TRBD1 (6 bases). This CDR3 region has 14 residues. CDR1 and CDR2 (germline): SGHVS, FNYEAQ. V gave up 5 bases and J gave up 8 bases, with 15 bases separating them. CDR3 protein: CASSKTGSREKLFF. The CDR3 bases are TGTGCCAGCAGCAAAACAGGGTCTCGGGAAAAACTGTTTTTT.

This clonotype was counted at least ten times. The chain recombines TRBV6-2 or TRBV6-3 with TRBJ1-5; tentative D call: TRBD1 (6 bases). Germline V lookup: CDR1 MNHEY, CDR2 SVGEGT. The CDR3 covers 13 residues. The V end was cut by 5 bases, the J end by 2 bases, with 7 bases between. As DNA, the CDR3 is TGTGCCAGCAGTCGACAGGGCAATCAGCCCCAGCATTTT. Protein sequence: CASSRQGNQPQHF.

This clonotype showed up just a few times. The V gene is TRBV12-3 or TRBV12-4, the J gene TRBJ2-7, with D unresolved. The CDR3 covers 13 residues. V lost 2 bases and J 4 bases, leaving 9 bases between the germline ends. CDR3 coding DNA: TGTGCCAGCAGTTTATTGACTCTGTACGAGCAGTACTTC. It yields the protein CASSLLTLYEQYF.

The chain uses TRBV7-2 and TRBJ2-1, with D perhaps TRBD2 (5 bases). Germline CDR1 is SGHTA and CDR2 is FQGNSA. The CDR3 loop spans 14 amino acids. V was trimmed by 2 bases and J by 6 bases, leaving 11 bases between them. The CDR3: CASSLKGVVNEQFF. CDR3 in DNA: TGTGCCAGCAGCTTAAAGGGAGTCGTCAATGAGCAGTTCTTC.

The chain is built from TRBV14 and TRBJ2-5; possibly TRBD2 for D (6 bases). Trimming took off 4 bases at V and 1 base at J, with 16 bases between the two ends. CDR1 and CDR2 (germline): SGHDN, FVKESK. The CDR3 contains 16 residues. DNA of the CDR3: TGTGCCAGCAGCCGAAACGTACTAGCTCGCCAAGAGACCCAGTACTTC. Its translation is CASSRNVLARQETQYF.

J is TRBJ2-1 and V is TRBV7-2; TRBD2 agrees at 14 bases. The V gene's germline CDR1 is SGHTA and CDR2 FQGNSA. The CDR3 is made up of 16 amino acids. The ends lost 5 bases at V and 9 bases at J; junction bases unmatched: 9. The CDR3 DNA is TGTGCCAGCAGCGCCCGACTAGCGGGGGGGCCGGGTGAGCAGTTCTTC. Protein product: CASSARLAGGPGEQFF.

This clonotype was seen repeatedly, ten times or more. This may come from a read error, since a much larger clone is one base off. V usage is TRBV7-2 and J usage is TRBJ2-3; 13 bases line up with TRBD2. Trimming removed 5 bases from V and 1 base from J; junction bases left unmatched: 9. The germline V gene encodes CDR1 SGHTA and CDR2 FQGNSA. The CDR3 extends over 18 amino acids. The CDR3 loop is CASSLTSGGAPGTDTQYF. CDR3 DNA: TGTGCCAGCAGCCTCACTAGCGGGGGGGCACCTGGCACAGATACGCAGTATTTT.

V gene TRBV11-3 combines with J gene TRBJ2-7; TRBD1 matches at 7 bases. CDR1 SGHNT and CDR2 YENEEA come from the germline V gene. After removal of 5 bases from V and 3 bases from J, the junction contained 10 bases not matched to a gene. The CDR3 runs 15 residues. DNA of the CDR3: TGTGCCAGCAGCCGAACAGGGGATGGACGCTACGAGCAGTACTTC. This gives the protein CASSRTGDGRYEQYF.

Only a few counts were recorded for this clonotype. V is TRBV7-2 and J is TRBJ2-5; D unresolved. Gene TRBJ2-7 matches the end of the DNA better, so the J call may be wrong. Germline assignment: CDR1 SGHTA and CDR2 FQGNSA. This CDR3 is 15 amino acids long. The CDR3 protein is CASSLDFSPTYEQYF. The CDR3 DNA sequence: TGTGCCAGCAGCTTAGATTTTAGCCCCACCTACGAGCAGTACTTC.

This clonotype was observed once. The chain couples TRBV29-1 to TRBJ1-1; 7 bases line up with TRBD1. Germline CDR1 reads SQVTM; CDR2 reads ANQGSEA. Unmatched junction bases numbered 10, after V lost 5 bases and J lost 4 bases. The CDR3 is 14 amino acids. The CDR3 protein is CSVNSGTVSTEAFF. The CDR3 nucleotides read TGCAGCGTTAATTCCGGGACAGTGAGCACTGAAGCTTTCTTT.

The CDR3 nucleotides read TGCGCCAGCAGCCAAGATCTAGGACTACCCGTAGCCAAAAACATTCAGTACTTC. Protein sequence: CASSQDLGLPVAKNIQYF. This chain uses TRBV4-1 with TRBJ2-4; D perhaps matches TRBD2 (6 bases). CDR1 and CDR2 (germline): MGHRA, YSYEKL. V was cut by 0 bases and J by 0 bases, with 15 bases left in between. The CDR3 runs to 18 residues.

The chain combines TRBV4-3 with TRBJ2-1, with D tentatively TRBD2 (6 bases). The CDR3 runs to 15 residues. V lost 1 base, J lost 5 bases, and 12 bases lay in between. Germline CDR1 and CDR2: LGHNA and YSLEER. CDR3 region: CASSQGLAPNNEQFF. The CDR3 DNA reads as TGCGCCAGCAGCCAAGGCCTAGCGCCCAACAATGAGCAGTTCTTC.

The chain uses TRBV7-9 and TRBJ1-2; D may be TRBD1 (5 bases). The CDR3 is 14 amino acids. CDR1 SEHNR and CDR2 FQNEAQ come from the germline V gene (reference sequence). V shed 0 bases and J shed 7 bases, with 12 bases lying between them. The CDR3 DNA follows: TGTGCCAGCAGCTTAGCAGGGGTTTCCGGTGGCTACACCTTC. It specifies CASSLAGVSGGYTF.

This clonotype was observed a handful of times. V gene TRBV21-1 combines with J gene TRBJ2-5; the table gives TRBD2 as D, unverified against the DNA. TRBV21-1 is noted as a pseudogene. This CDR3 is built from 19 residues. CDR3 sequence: CASSPRLAGSSPPQETQYF. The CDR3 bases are TGTGCCAGCAGCCCCCGACTAGCGGGATCTTCCCCTCCACAAGAGACCCAGTACTTC.

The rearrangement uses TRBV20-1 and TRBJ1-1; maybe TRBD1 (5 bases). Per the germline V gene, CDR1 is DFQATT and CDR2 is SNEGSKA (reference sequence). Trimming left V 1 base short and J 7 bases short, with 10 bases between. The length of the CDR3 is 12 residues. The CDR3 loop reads CSARVPDSEAFF. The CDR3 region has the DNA TGCAGTGCTAGAGTTCCCGACAGTGAAGCTTTCTTT.